This T cell receptor beta chain appears in the sequencing data of a study of cytomegalovirus exposure and HLA in healthy donors. PCR was performed using 60 Vbeta and 13 Jbeta primers. Sequencing used immunoSEQ multiplex PCR; TCRdb keeps in-frame clones, though not all of them. The repertoire holds about 120,000 clones, with approximately 81% as singletons. Germline loops: CDR1 LGHNT, CDR2 FRNRAP. The CDR3 is 15 residues long. Unmatched junction bases numbered 2, after V lost 1 base and J lost 4 bases. A single count supports this clone. The material sequenced was PBMCs. The source is a woman aged 30 to 39 in good health and CMV-seronegative. This chain connects TRBV12-5 to TRBJ2-5; 11 nucleotides agree with TRBD1. The CDR3 loop is CASGLGDRGTETQYF. In nucleotides, the CDR3 is TGTGCTAGTGGTTTGGGGGACAGGGGGACAGAGACCCAGTACTTC.